The next 5 T cell receptor beta chains were all read from a single sample in a study of T cells in Graves' hyperthyroidism and ophthalmopathy. Authors of the study amplified TCR beta CDR3 regions from RNA transcripts. RT-PCR in the first round (using the HTBI primer set) targeted the TCR CDR3. TCRdb called the multiplex PCR reads again in MiXCR, with one record for every CDR3 protein. The sample holds roughly 500,000 distinct CDR3 sequences, 40% to 55% seen once. What was sequenced was peripheral blood or thyroid tissue (not recorded which). These receptors came from an adult woman with Graves' disease, either hyperthyroidism or ophthalmopathy (not recorded which).

The rearrangement uses TRBV2 and TRBJ1-5, with 7 bases matching TRBD1. Trimming at V came to 5 bases and at J to 2 bases, leaving 9 bases not matched to a gene. Germline CDR1 SNHLY, CDR2 FYNNEI. The CDR3 contains 16 residues. The CDR3 region is CASSSPDRTGNQPQHF. The DNA for the CDR3 is TGTGCCAGCAGTTCCCCGGACAGGACGGGCAATCAGCCCCAGCATTTT. Looking up the rest from reference TRBV2 and TRBJ1-5 gives the full variable domain: EPEVTQTPSHQVTQMGQEVILRCVPISNHLYFYWYRQILGQKVEFLVSFYNNEISEKSEIFDDQFSVERPDGSNFTLKIRSTKLEDSAMYFCASSSPDRTGNQPQHFGDGTRLSIL.

Turning to this clonotype: Germline is not matched at one junction end, which may reflect a read error. The genes are TRBV12-3 or TRBV12-4 and TRBJ1-1, with 7 bases lining up with TRBD1. The CDR3 has 12 amino acids. As DNA, the CDR3 is TGTGCCATCAGTGAGGGGGCAACTGGAGCTTTCTTT. Its translation is CAISEGATGAFF.

There are many counts of this clonotype. The gene calls are TRBV7-2 and TRBJ2-7; TRBD2 aligns across 14 bases. V shed 4 bases, J shed 4 bases, and the junction held 9 bases outside the gene matches. The V gene's germline CDR1 is SGHTA and CDR2 FQGNSA. The CDR3 has 17 amino acids. The chain's CDR3 is CASSSGTSGSSRYEQYF. The CDR3 DNA reads TGTGCCAGCAGCTCAGGGACTAGCGGGAGTTCTCGGTACGAGCAGTACTTC.

This clonotype was found once. The chain uses TRBV11-2 and TRBJ1-3; D gene unclear. The CDR3 has 16 amino acids. The V end lost 3 bases, the J end lost 0 bases, and 12 bases lay between the germline ends. Germline CDR1 SGHAT, CDR2 FQNNGV. The CDR3 reads CASSLTATLSGNTIYF. Written as DNA, the CDR3 is TGTGCCAGCAGCTTGACCGCTACACTCTCTGGAAACACCATATATTTT.

The chain joins TRBV24-1 to TRBJ1-2; 9 nucleotides agree with TRBD1. V trimming: 5 bases; J trimming: 0 bases; junction bases outside the gene matches: 6. CDR1 and CDR2 from the germline V gene are KGHDR and SFDVKD. The CDR3 length is 16 residues. CDR3 bases: TGTGCCACCAGTGGATCGGGACAGGGAGCTAACTATGGCTACACCTTC. This translates into CATSGSGQGANYGYTF.